The rows below give T cell receptor beta chains drawn from one sample of a study of cytomegalovirus exposure and HLA in healthy donors. Method: immunoSEQ multiplex PCR; TCRdb's copy keeps in-frame clones and lacks some. The sample lists around 190,000 clones, around three quarters seen once, with approximately 2% in the top ten. The sequenced sample was PBMCs. The source of these receptors is a man aged 30 to 45 in good health and CMV-seronegative. The CDR3 runs from the conserved cysteine through the conserved F or W. A D gene is named only where the DNA matches it firmly. The size of a clone is reported for some rows only, either as once, few or many, or as a class for expanded clones.

size | J | D | V | DNA | CDR3
- | TRBJ1-5 | - | TRBV4-1 | TGCGCCAGCAGCCAAGAAGTGGGACTTGGGAGGGACAATCAGCCCCAGCATTTT | CASSQEVGLGRDNQPQHF
- | TRBJ2-7 | TRBD1 | TRBV11-2 | TGTGCCAGCAGCTTTTTCTCCGGGACAGCCTACGAGCAGTACTTC | CASSFFSGTAYEQYF
- | TRBJ1-2 | - | TRBV28 | TGTGCCACCGGACAGACCCCTAACTATGGCTACACCTTC | CATGQTPNYGYTF
few | TRBJ2-7 | TRBD2 | TRBV10-3 | TGTGCCATCAGTGAGGGGCGGGCGGGAGGGACCTACGAGCAGTACTTC | CAISEGRAGGTYEQYF
- | TRBJ2-7 | - | TRBV2 | TGTGCCAGCAGTGAAATCCGGACAGCCTACGAGCAGTACTTC | CASSEIRTAYEQYF
- | TRBJ2-5 | TRBD2 | TRBV27 | TGTGCCAGCAGTTTGTGGGCTAGCGGGGCCCTACTCCCCCAAGAGACCCAGTACTTC | CASSLWASGALLPQETQYF
- | TRBJ2-3 | TRBD2 | TRBV5-1 | TGCGCCAGCAGCTTGGGCGGGGGAACAGATACGCAGTATTTT | CASSLGGGTDTQYF
- | TRBJ2-2 | - | TRBV29-1 | TGCAGCGTTGATAGGCCGGGAGAGAACACCGGGGAGCTGTTTTTT | CSVDRPGENTGELFF
- | TRBJ1-1 | - | TRBV28 | TGTGCCAGCAGTTGGAGTTTAAGGAACACTGAAGCTTTCTTT | CASSWSLRNTEAFF
- | TRBJ1-6 | - | TRBV11-2 | TGTGCCAGCAGCCTACCTAACTATTCACCCCTCCACTTT | CASSLPNYSPLHF
- | TRBJ2-1 | - | TRBV7-3 | TGTGCCAGCAGTCCGGGGGTAGCCAGAGCCTACAATGAGCAGTTCTTC | CASSPGVARAYNEQFF
- | TRBJ2-3 | TRBD2 | TRBV5-1 | TGCGCCAGCAGCTTACCGAAGGGACTAGCGGGAGTAACAGATACGCAGTATTTT | CASSLPKGLAGVTDTQYF
- | TRBJ1-6 | TRBD1 | TRBV30 | TGTGCCTGGAGCACCGGGACAGGGGGTAATTCACCCCTCCACTTT | CAWSTGTGGNSPLHF
- | TRBJ1-5 | TRBD1 | TRBV19 | TGTGCCAGTAGTAGAGAGGACAGGGAGGTTCAGCCCCAGCATTTT | CASSREDREVQPQHF
- | TRBJ2-2 | - | TRBV4-1 | TGCGCCAGCAGCCGAGGGAACACCGGGGAGCTGTTTTTT | CASSRGNTGELFF
- | TRBJ1-5 | - | TRBV7-9 | TGTGCCAGCAGCTTTCTGAATCAGCCCCAGCATTTT | CASSFLNQPQHF
- | TRBJ1-1 | TRBD1 | TRBV2 | TGTGCCAGCATCATTGATATAGGGGGCGGCACTGAAGCTTTCTTT | CASIIDIGGGTEAFF
- | TRBJ2-7 | TRBD2 | TRBV6-5 | TGTGCCAGCACCAGGACTAGCGGGAGCTCCTACGAGCAGTACTTC | CASTRTSGSSYEQYF
- | TRBJ1-5 | - | TRBV7-7 | TGTGCCAGCAGCTTCCAGATTAGAGGCCACAGGCCCGATCAGCCCCAGCATTTT | CASSFQIRGHRPDQPQHF
few | TRBJ1-2 | TRBD1 | TRBV4-2 | TGTGCCAGCAGCAAACCGGGACAGGGAGACTATGGCTACACCTTC | CASSKPGQGDYGYTF
- | TRBJ1-2 | - | TRBV25-1 | TGTGCCAGCAGGACTGGGGACAATCCAGGAGACTATGGCTACACCTTC | CASRTGDNPGDYGYTF
- | TRBJ2-1 | TRBD2 | TRBV29-1 | TGCAGCGTGGTAACCGGGACTAGCGGGAGTTTCGCCTACAATGAGCAGTTCTTC | CSVVTGTSGSFAYNEQFF
- | TRBJ2-7 | TRBD1 | TRBV27 | TGTGCCAGCAGTTTACGGACAGGGCCCTACGAGCAGTACTTC | CASSLRTGPYEQYF
once | TRBJ2-7 | TRBD2 | TRBV27 | TGTGCCAGCAGACCCGGGACTAGCACCTACGAGCAGTACTTC | CASRPGTSTYEQYF
- | TRBJ1-4 | - | TRBV7-9 | TGTGCCAGCAGCTTTTCGGGGGGGACTAATGAAAAACTGTTTTTT | CASSFSGGTNEKLFF
once | TRBJ2-1 | TRBD1 | TRBV5-8 | TGTGCCAGCAGCACCCGGACAGGGGGTGGGAAGAATGAGCAGTTCTTC | CASSTRTGGGKNEQFF
- | TRBJ1-5 | - | TRBV11-3 | TGTGCCAGCAGCTTATCTCGTATGACTGATAGCAATCAGCCCCAGCATTTT | CASSLSRMTDSNQPQHF